The 24 T cell receptor beta chains listed next were all sequenced from one sample in a study of vaccination effects on CD4 cells after COVID-19. When around ten days of culture had elapsed, CD4+ T cells were isolated. Antigen specificity for these receptors is unknown. Sequenced by immunoSEQ multiplex PCR; TCRdb stores in-frame clones only, minus some. Altogether tens of thousands of clones are present, roughly 80% being singletons, with the ten largest covering roughly 1.9%. Sequenced here: CD4+ T cells from PBMCs cultured without peptide, sampled before COVID-19 vaccination. The receptor source for this set is a human donor who received a COVID-19 vaccine.

The gene calls are TRBV5-4 and TRBJ1-6; 10 bases align to TRBD1. J gave up 9 bases and V 5 bases, and 5 bases lay outside the gene matches. The CDR3 is made up of 14 amino acids. CDR1 and CDR2 (germline): SGHNT, YYREEE (reference sequence). The CDR3 protein is CASSSDRGRSPLHF. Here the CDR3 DNA reads TGTGCCAGCAGTTCCGACAGGGGGCGTTCACCCCTCCACTTT.

This clone was counted between two and nine times. The rearrangement joins TRBV5-8 to TRBJ2-7; 10 bases are a match to TRBD1. The V gene end was trimmed by 2 bases and the J gene end by 5 bases; junction bases not matched to a gene: 1. Germline values: CDR1 SGHTS, CDR2 YDEGEE. The CDR3 runs 13 residues. The CDR3 sequence: CASSFGQGDEQYV. CDR3 DNA sequence: TGTGCCAGCAGCTTTGGACAGGGGGACGAGCAGTACGTC.

This chain connects TRBV19 to TRBJ2-2, with D maybe TRBD1 (5 bases). This CDR3 has 16 amino acids. Germline CDR1 is LNHDA and CDR2 is SQIVND (reference sequence). The V end was cut by 1 base, the J end by 0 bases, with 9 bases between. CDR3 in DNA: TGTGCCAGTAGTATAGGCAGGGCCGCGAACACCGGGGAGCTGTTTTTT. This codes for CASSIGRAANTGELFF.

The chain has TRBV27 and TRBJ2-3; D remains unclear. Germline-derived CDR1 and CDR2 are MNHEY and SMNVEV (reference sequence). This CDR3 region has 14 residues. V was cut by 5 bases and J by 3 bases, with 12 bases left in between. The CDR3 bases are TGTGCCAGCAGTCTCGTTCGGGCAACAGATACGCAGTATTTT. Its translation: CASSLVRATDTQYF.

This clone appeared a few times. The chain uses TRBV5-1 and TRBJ2-1, with a possible D match to TRBD1 (6 bases). The V end was cut by 2 bases, the J end by 0 bases, with 18 bases between. CDR3 size: 18 residues. The V gene's germline CDR1 is SGHRS and CDR2 YFSETQ. The CDR3 DNA is TGCGCCAGCAGCTTAGGCAGGGGCCCGTTGAGCTCCTACAATGAGCAGTTCTTC. This gives the protein CASSLGRGPLSSYNEQFF.

This rearrangement joins TRBV3-1 (or the pseudogene TRBV3-2) to TRBJ2-7, with 9 bases matching TRBD1. The CDR3 covers 15 residues. Germline CDR1 is LGHDT and CDR2 is YNNKEL (reference sequence). J lost 0 bases, V lost 4 bases, and 4 bases had no gene match. CDR3 amino acids: CASSRGTGSSYEQYV. Written as DNA, the CDR3 is TGTGCCAGCAGCCGAGGGACAGGGAGCTCCTACGAGCAGTACGTC.

The chain combines TRBV5-1 with TRBJ1-1; the D gene is possibly TRBD1 (5 bases). Germline loops: CDR1 SGHRS, CDR2 YFSETQ. The CDR3 is 13 amino acids. Trimming left V 0 bases short and J 6 bases short, with 9 bases between. The CDR3 coding sequence is TGCGCCAGCAGCTTGGACAGGTTCTCTGAAGCTTTCTTT. Its protein product is CASSLDRFSEAFF.

The chain links TRBV12-3 or TRBV12-4 to TRBJ1-2, with a weak D call TRBD1 (5 bases). The CDR3 spans 12 residues. V shed 3 bases and J shed 4 bases, with 6 bases lying between them. CDR3 DNA: TGTGCCAGCAGTTTTGACAGCTATGGCTACACCTTC. This translates into CASSFDSYGYTF.

This clone showed up just once. The V call is TRBV19, the J call TRBJ1-5, with TRBD1 identical over 9 bases. This CDR3 has 16 amino acids. V lost 4 bases to trimming and J lost 4 bases; unmatched junction nucleotides: 8. The V gene's germline CDR1 is LNHDA and CDR2 SQIVND (reference sequence). CDR3 loop: CASSRSGDRVNQPQHF. Here the CDR3 DNA reads TGTGCCAGTAGTAGGTCTGGGGACAGGGTTAATCAGCCCCAGCATTTT.

J is TRBJ1-1 and V is TRBV6-1; D gene unclear. The CDR3 is 12 residues long. CDR1 is MNHNS, CDR2 SASEGT, per germline. The V gene lost 2 bases and the J gene lost 6 bases, with 7 bases spanning the gap. The CDR3 region is CASSEYPPEAFF. Written as DNA, the CDR3 is TGTGCCAGCAGTGAATATCCCCCTGAAGCTTTCTTT.

The chain has TRBV9 and TRBJ2-5; a possible D gene is TRBD1 (6 bases). The length of the CDR3 is 15 residues. Germline CDR1 SGDLS, CDR2 YYNGEE. The ends were cut back, 7 bases at V and 5 bases at J, with 21 bases in the middle. CDR3 loop: CASSKQGRGVETQYF. CDR3 coding DNA: TGTGCCAGCTCAAAACAGGGAAGGGGCGTGGAGACCCAGTACTTC.

This chain links TRBV28 with TRBJ1-2, with D perhaps TRBD1 (5 bases). V was cut by 3 bases and J by 7 bases, with 9 bases left in between. The length of the CDR3 is 12 residues. CDR1 and CDR2 (germline): MDHEN, SYDVKM. In nucleotides, the CDR3 is TGTGCCAGCAGTTTGAGGGGTCCTGGCTACACCTTC. It is translated as CASSLRGPGYTF.

This clone showed up just a few times. As DNA, the CDR3 is TGTGCCAGTAGTAGACGGGAGAACACTGAAGCTTTCTTT. Residues: CASSRRENTEAFF. This chain links TRBV19 with TRBJ1-1; D unclear. V was shortened by 4 bases and J by 1 base, with 7 bases between the two germline ends. CDR3 length: 13 amino acids. CDR1 is LNHDA, CDR2 SQIVND, per germline (reference sequence).

The CDR3 region is CASSVGPREGTGELFF. The CDR3 nucleotides are TGTGCCAGCAGCGTAGGTCCCAGGGAGGGCACCGGGGAGCTGTTTTTT. The V call is TRBV9, the J call TRBJ2-2; TRBD2 matches 7 bases. Looked up from germline, CDR1 is SGDLS and CDR2 is YYNGEE. Trimming took 0 bases from V and 4 from J; bases not matched to a gene: 6. The CDR3 is made up of 16 amino acids.

There are a few counts of this clone. The chain joins TRBV6-6 to TRBJ1-3, with D hard to call. Trimming left V 0 bases short and J 11 bases short, with 11 bases between. Germline-derived CDR1 and CDR2 are MNHNY and SVGAGI (reference sequence). The CDR3 is made up of 13 amino acids. CDR3 DNA sequence: TGTGCCAGCAGTTACTCAGTAGTTTCCCCCATATATTTT. Translating it yields CASSYSVVSPIYF.

This chain links TRBV19 with TRBJ2-3; TRBD1 matches 10 bases. Germline lookup yields CDR1 LNHDA and CDR2 SQIVND (reference sequence). V lost 7 bases, J lost 1 base, and 11 bases stayed unmatched. The CDR3 has 17 amino acids. CDR3 loop: CASKRDRGDEGTDTQYF. CDR3 sequence (DNA): TGTGCCAGTAAAAGGGACAGGGGAGATGAAGGCACAGATACGCAGTATTTT.

The chain employs TRBV28 and TRBJ2-2; no clear D gene. This CDR3 is 16 amino acids long. Germline loops: CDR1 MDHEN, CDR2 SYDVKM. V shed 8 bases and J shed 0 bases, with 16 bases lying between them. The CDR3 region is CASGLRARPNTGELFF. The CDR3 region has the DNA TGTGCCAGCGGGCTTCGGGCGCGACCGAACACCGGGGAGCTGTTTTTT.

V usage is TRBV10-3 and J usage is TRBJ1-6, with D hard to call. V was cut by 2 bases and J by 3 bases, with 2 bases left in between. This CDR3 region has 13 residues. The germline V gene encodes CDR1 ENHRY and CDR2 SYGVKD. The CDR3 reads CAISEGYNSPLHF. CDR3 bases: TGTGCCATCAGTGAGGGCTATAATTCACCCCTCCACTTT.

The chain employs TRBV3-1 (or the pseudogene TRBV3-2) and TRBJ2-5; TRBD1 is a possible D gene (5 bases). Germline CDR1 and CDR2: LGHDT and YNNKEL (reference sequence). The V end was cut by 1 base, the J end by 14 bases, with 14 bases between. The CDR3 consists of 12 residues. DNA of the CDR3: TGTGCCAGCAGCCAAGGCGACCTACAGGATTACTTC. It codes for CASSQGDLQDYF.

The chain links TRBV5-1 to TRBJ1-1, with unresolved D. Looked up from germline, CDR1 is SGHRS and CDR2 is YFSETQ. V lost 0 bases and J 1 base, leaving 10 bases between the germline ends. The CDR3 contains 15 residues. The CDR3 loop reads CASSLDVGGNTEAFF. In DNA, the CDR3 is TGCGCCAGCAGCTTGGATGTGGGTGGGAACACTGAAGCTTTCTTT.

Here the CDR3 reads CASSYSGGADTDTQYF. The CDR3 nucleotides read TGTGCCAGCAGTTACTCCGGGGGCGCCGACACAGATACGCAGTATTTT. The chain employs TRBV6-6 and TRBJ2-3; either TRBD1 or TRBD2 may supply D (6 bases each). Germline V gene sequence: CDR1 MNHNY, CDR2 SVGAGI (reference sequence). The length of the CDR3 is 16 residues. Trimming pared 0 bases from V and 2 bases from J, leaving 12 bases between.

V usage is TRBV11-1 and J usage is TRBJ2-1, with a possible D match to TRBD2 (6 bases). This CDR3 region has 15 residues. V lost 5 bases and J lost 3, with 14 bases in between. Germline loops: CDR1 SGHAT, CDR2 FQDESV (reference sequence). CDR3 sequence reads: CASSQRRADYNEQFF. For the CDR3, the DNA is TGTGCCAGCAGCCAACGGAGGGCAGACTACAATGAGCAGTTCTTC.

The chain recombines TRBV7-3 with TRBJ2-1, with D unclear. The CDR3 runs 14 residues. The V end was cut by 2 bases, the J end by 0 bases, with 5 bases between. Germline CDR1 reads SGHTA; CDR2 reads FQGTGA. The CDR3 nucleotides read TGTGCCAGCAGCTTACAACCCTCCTACAATGAGCAGTTCTTC. This translates into CASSLQPSYNEQFF.

The rearrangement uses TRBV27 and TRBJ1-5; D unresolved. The CDR3 is 13 residues long. The V gene lost 8 bases and the J gene lost 7 bases, with 15 bases spanning the gap. Germline V gene lookup returns CDR1 MNHEY and CDR2 SMNVEV (reference sequence). For the CDR3, the DNA is TGTGCCAGCGCCAGCAAGAGCCGGCAGCCCCAGCATTTT. It yields the protein CASASKSRQPQHF.